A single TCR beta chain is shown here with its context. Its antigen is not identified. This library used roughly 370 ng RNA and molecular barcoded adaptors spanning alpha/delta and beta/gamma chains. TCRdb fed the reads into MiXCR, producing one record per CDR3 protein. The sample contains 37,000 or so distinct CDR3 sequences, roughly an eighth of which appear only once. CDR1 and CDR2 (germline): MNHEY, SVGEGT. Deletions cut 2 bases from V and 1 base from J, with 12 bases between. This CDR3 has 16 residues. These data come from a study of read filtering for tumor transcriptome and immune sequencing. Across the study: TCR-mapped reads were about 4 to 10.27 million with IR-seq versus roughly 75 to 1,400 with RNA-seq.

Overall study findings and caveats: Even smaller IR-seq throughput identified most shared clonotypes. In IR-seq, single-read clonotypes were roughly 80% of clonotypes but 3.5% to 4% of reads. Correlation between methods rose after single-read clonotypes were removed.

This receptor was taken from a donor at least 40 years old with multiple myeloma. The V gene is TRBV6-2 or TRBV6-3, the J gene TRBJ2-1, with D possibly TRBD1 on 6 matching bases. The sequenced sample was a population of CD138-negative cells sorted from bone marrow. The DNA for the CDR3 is TGTGCCAGCAGTTACCCCTCCAGGGGTTCCTACAATGAGCAGTTCTTC. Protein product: CASSYPSRGSYNEQFF.